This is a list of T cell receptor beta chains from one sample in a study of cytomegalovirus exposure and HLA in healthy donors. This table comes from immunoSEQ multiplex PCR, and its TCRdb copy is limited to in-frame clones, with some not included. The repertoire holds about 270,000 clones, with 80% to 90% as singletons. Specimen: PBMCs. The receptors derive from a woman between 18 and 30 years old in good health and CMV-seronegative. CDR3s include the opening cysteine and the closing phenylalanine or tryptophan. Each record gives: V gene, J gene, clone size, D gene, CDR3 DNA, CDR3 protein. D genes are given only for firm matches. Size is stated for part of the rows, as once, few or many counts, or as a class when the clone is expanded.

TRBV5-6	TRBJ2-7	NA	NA	TGTGCCAGCAGCTTGAGGCAGGTCTTCTCTCCCTTTTACGAGCAGTACTTC	CASSLRQVFSPFYEQYF
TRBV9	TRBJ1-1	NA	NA	TGTGCCAGCAGCGTAGGACTGAGGAACACTGAAGCTTTCTTT	CASSVGLRNTEAFF
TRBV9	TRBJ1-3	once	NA	TGTGCCAGCAGCCCCGTGGGGGGTGGAAACACCATATATTTT	CASSPVGGGNTIYF
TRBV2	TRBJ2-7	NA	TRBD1	TGTGCCAGCAGACGGGACAGGGGCAGCTCCTACGAGCAGTACTTC	CASRRDRGSSYEQYF
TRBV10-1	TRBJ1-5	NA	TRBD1	TGCGCCAGCAGTGACGAACAGGGGTTCCAGCCCCAGCATTTT	CASSDEQGFQPQHF
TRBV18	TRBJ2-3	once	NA	TGTGCCAGCTCACCACCGGCTCCAGATACGCAGTATTTT	CASSPPAPDTQYF
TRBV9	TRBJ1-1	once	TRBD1	TGTGCCAGCAGCTCGGGACAGGGGAAGAACACTGAAGCTTTCTTT	CASSSGQGKNTEAFF
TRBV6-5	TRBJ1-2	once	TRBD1	TGTGCCACCAGCCGGGACAGGGAGTCTAATGGCTACACCTTC	CATSRDRESNGYTF
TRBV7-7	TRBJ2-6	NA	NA	TGTGCTAGCAGCCACTTGTTGCCAGATGCTAGCTCTGGGGCCAACGTCCTGACTTTC	CASSHLLPDASSGANVLTF
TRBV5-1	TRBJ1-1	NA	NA	TGCGCCAGCAGCCCGCTTACAGGGTCTGAAGCTTTCTTT	CASSPLTGSEAFF
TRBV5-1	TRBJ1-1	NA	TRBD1	TGCGCCAGCAGCGACTGGACAGGGTCGAACACTGAAGCTTTCTTT	CASSDWTGSNTEAFF
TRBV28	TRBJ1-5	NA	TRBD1	TGTGCCAGCAGGGATGACAGGGGTAATCAGCCCCAGCATTTT	CASRDDRGNQPQHF
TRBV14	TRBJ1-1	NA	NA	TGTGCCAGCAGCCAAGATTGGGCGGGAACTGAAGCTTTCTTT	CASSQDWAGTEAFF
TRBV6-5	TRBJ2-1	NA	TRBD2	TGTGCCAGCAGTTACGAGCGGGGGAGCTCCTACAATGAGCAGTTCTTC	CASSYERGSSYNEQFF
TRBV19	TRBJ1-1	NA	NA	TGTGCCAGTAGAACAGGGCATACCACTGAAGCTTTCTTT	CASRTGHTTEAFF
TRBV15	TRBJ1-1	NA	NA	TGTGCCACCAGCAGAGAAAGGGGCACTGAAGCTTTCTTT	CATSRERGTEAFF
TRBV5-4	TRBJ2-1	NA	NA	TGTGCCAGCAGCCCCACTCGGGATTATGAGCAGTTCTTC	CASSPTRDYEQFF
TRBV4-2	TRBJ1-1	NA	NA	TGTGCCAGCAGCCAAGATGAGGGACACCTGAAGACTGAAGCTTTCTTT	CASSQDEGHLKTEAFF